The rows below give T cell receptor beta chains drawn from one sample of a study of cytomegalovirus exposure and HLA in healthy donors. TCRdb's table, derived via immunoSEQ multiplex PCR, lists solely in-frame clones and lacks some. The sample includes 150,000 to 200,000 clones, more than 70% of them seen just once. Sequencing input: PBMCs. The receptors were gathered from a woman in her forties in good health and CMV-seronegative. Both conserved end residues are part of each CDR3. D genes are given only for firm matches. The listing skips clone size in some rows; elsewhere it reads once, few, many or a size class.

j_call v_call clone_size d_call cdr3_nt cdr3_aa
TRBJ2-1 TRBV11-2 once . TGTGCCAGCAGCCCCGAGAGAGGGAGGATTTACAATGAGCAGTTCTTC CASSPERGRIYNEQFF
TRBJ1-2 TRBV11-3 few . TGTGCCAGCAGCTCTACAGGCTCCTATGGCTACACCTTC CASSSTGSYGYTF
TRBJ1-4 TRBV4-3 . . TGCGCCAGCAGCCAAGATGGGAGGATAGTGGGTGAAAAACTGTTTTTT CASSQDGRIVGEKLFF
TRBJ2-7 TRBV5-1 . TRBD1 TGCGCCAGCAGTCCTGGGACAGGGGCAGGCGAGCAGTACTTC CASSPGTGAGEQYF
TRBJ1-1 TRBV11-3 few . TGTGCCAGCAGCTCCCCGGTGGGGGGGCTAGTCACTGAAGCTTTCTTT CASSSPVGGLVTEAFF
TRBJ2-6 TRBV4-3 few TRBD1 TGCGCCAGCAGCCAATCCCCGGGACAGGGGGCGTGGGGGGCCAACGTCCTGACTTTC CASSQSPGQGAWGANVLTF
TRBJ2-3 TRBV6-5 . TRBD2 TGTGCCAGTTCCCCGGGACTAGCGGGAACAGATACGCAGTATTTT CASSPGLAGTDTQYF
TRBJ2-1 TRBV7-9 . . TGTGCCAGCAGCACGCGGGACGACTACTCCTACAATGAGCAGTTCTTC CASSTRDDYSYNEQFF
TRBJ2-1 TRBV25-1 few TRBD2 TGTGCCAGCAGTGAACTGCAGGGCGGGAGGGCGACTGAGCAGTTCTTC CASSELQGGRATEQFF
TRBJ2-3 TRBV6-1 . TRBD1 TGTGCCAGCACCTCGACAGGGTTTTGGGATACGCAGTATTTT CASTSTGFWDTQYF
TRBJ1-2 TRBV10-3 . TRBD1 TGTGCCATCAGTGGAAATCCGGGACAGGGGATTTCGGGCTACACCTTC CAISGNPGQGISGYTF
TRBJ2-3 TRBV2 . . TGTGCCAGCAGTAGCCACACAGATACGCAGTATTTT CASSSHTDTQYF
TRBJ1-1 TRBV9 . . TGTGCCAGCAGCGTTACAGGGAATAGGGTGAACACTGAAGCTTTCTTT CASSVTGNRVNTEAFF
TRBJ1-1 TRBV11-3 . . TGTGCCAGCAGCTTAGGCGGTACGGGGAATGAAGCTTTCTTT CASSLGGTGNEAFF
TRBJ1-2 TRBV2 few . TGTGCCAGCACTTCAGGGGTCCCAAACTATGGCTACACCTTC CASTSGVPNYGYTF
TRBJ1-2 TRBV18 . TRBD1 TGTGCCAGCTCACCTTCCGGGACAGGGGCCTATGGCTACACCTTC CASSPSGTGAYGYTF
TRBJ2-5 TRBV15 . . TGTGCCACCAGCAGAGACGGACAGTCCGCCCAAGAGACCCAGTACTTC CATSRDGQSAQETQYF
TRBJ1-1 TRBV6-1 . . TGTGCCAGCAAAGGTCCGGGGGGGCACGACACTGAAGCTTTCTTT CASKGPGGHDTEAFF
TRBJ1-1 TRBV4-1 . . TGCGCCAGCAGCCTTGACAGAATGAACACTGAAGCTTTCTTT CASSLDRMNTEAFF
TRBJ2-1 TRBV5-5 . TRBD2 TGTGCCAGCAGCTTGTCCTATGGGGGGGAATACAATGAGCAGTTCTTC CASSLSYGGEYNEQFF
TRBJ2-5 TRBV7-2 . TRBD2 TGTGCCAGCAGCTACCGACTAGCGGGAGAGGAGACCCAGTACTTC CASSYRLAGEETQYF
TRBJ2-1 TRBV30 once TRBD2 TGTGCCTGGAGTGTACGGGGGGTACTTTGGGATGAGCAGTTCTTC CAWSVRGVLWDEQFF
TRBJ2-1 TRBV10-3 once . TGTGCCATCAGTGGCCTTCCGGACAATGAGCAGTTCTTC CAISGLPDNEQFF
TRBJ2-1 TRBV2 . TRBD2 TGTGCCAGCAGTGCGCAACTAGCGGGAGGGGGAAATGAGCAGTTCTTC CASSAQLAGGGNEQFF
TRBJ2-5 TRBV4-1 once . TGCGCCAGCAGCCAAGATACCAGCCAAGAGACCCAGTACTTC CASSQDTSQETQYF
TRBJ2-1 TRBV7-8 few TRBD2 TGTGCCAGCAGCATAGCGGGGGGGCCTCCAAATGAGCAGTTCTTC CASSIAGGPPNEQFF
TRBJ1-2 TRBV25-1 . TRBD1 TGTGCCAGCTCGAGACAGGGGGCGCCCAACTATGGCTACACCTTC CASSRQGAPNYGYTF
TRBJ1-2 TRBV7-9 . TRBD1 TGTGCCAGCAGTTACGTCCGGGACAGCTATGGCTACACCTTC CASSYVRDSYGYTF
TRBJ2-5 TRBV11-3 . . TGTGCCAGCAGCTTGTCACAGGGACCCCGGGGGACCCAGTACTTC CASSLSQGPRGTQYF
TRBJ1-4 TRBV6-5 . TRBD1 TGTGCCAGCAGTTCTACACGACAGGGGATTGAAAAACTGTTTTTT CASSSTRQGIEKLFF